The entry below describes one T cell receptor beta chain. Those enrolled, adults aged 18 to 89 years, came from about two dozen US areas. Two negative PCRs, clearance, or symptom resolution were required of recovered Cohort 3 donors. These data originate in a study of blood T cell repertoires in COVID-19. In the study overall: COVID-19 samples collected from the United States, Italy and Spain covered acute and convalescent phases.

The germline V gene has CDR1 SGHVS and CDR2 FQNEAQ. The length of the CDR3 is 16 residues. With V trimmed by 2 bases and J by 0 bases, 3 bases remained unmatched. The authors' processing: The assay estimated nucleated cells by amplifying reference gene primers. This table comes from immunoSEQ multiplex PCR, and its TCRdb copy is limited to in-frame clones, with some not included. V and J calls plus clone size are reproduced from that table; the DNA served to infer D and trimming. Of fewer than 600,000 clones in the sample, roughly 90% were seen once. Material for sequencing was PBMCs or T cells enriched from blood (not recorded which). The chain joins TRBV7-8 to TRBJ1-3; 8 bases are shared with TRBD1. The TCR was taken from a woman aged 35 to 49 who had recovered from COVID-19. DNA for the CDR3: TGTGCCAGCAGCTTAAGGACAGGGAGCTCTGGAAACACCATATATTTT. Its protein product is CASSLRTGSSGNTIYF.